The subject of this entry is one TCR beta chain. Which antigen it targets is not known. Base qualities were left out, and no much larger clone turns up one base away. The sample is drawn from a study of T cell repertoires in cytomegalovirus infection (dated by TCRdb to between 2019 and 2020). Some background on the complete study: The peptide stimulations were aimed at well-studied HLA-B-restricted epitopes as well as recently identified HLA-C-restricted CMV epitopes, whose presentation resists viral immunomodulation. Donor HLA type was relevant to the analysis, because carriage of CMV infection together with the matching HLA type was indicated by public TCR beta signatures.

The label giving this sample's treatment or condition can be read as: in vitro stimulation with specific CMV peptide epitopes to enrich CMV-specific T cells. Overall results and qualifications from the work: In both this cohort and an independent roughly 330-donor cohort, the cumulative frequency of public TCR beta family members distinguished carriers of CMV infection plus the relevant HLA type. The ex vivo response was dominated by HLA-C-restricted CMV-specific TCR beta clonotypes, which also provided the single most frequent clonotype in two of eight donors.

Deletion took 4 bases off V and 3 bases off J, with a span of 3 bases between the germline ends. The CDR3 runs 11 amino acids, cysteine and phenylalanine included. This entry keeps only the CDR3 DNA: 33 bases, framed from base 1. TCRdb records Illumina HiSeq 1500 as the sequencer. TCRdb took the public reads, trimmed them with fastp at Q25, ran MiXCR for clone calling and kept in-frame beta chains. For every CDR3 protein sequence, its rows merge into one entry that carries the most common genes and DNA. This sample holds approximately 590,000 distinct CDR3 sequences; about 39% were observed only once. Of the sample, about 46% is held by the ten largest clones.

Recombination connected TRBV12-3 or TRBV12-4 to TRBJ1-1; the D segment cannot be called with confidence. The clonotype was recovered from a human donor in good health (CMV status not recorded). Some clones in this sample may be carry-over from other donors' samples. Sequenced here: cultured PBMCs, sampled from culture after CMV antigen stimulation. The CDR3 protein: CASSYYTEAFF. The DNA sequence reads TGTGCCAGCAGTTACTACACTGAAGCTTTCTTT.